The present T cell receptor (beta chain) was sequenced within a study of shared clonotypes between healthy human individuals. Study results and caveats: Around 4.9% of naive CD4 clonotypes were shared across a handful of donors. In general, naive subsets displayed greater estimated richness than memory subsets did. Generation of non-shared clonotypes was less probable than generation of clonotypes shared by all four donors.

Naive CD8 cells were CD45RO-negative, positively selected for CCR7, excluding terminally differentiated effector memory CD45RA+ cells. This clone was observed once. What it binds is unknown. CDR1 is SGHRS, CDR2 YFSETQ, per germline. Trimming took off 3 bases at V and 4 bases at J, with 16 bases between the two ends. This CDR3 region has 16 residues. TCRdb's table, derived via immunoSEQ multiplex PCR, lists solely in-frame clones and lacks some. The sample yields around 2,000,000 clones, about 94% seen once. Input material: naive CD8+ T cells sorted from blood. The gene calls are TRBV5-1 and TRBJ2-2; D possibly uses TRBD1 or TRBD2 (5 bases each). The TCR was taken from a man aged 18 to 29 in good health. CDR3 sequence reads: CASSSIWDESTGELFF. The CDR3 DNA is TGCGCCAGCAGCTCCATTTGGGACGAGAGCACCGGGGAGCTGTTTTTT.